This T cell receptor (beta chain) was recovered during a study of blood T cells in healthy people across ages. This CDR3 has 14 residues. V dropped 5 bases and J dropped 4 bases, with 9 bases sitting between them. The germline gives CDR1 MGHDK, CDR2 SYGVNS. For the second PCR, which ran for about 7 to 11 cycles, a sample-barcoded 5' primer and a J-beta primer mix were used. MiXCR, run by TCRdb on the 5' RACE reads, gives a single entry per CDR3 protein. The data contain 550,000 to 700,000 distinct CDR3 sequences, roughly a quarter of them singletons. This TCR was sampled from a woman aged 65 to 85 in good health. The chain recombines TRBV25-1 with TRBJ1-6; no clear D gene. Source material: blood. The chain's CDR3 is CASSPPTYNSPLHF. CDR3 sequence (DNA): TGTGCCAGCAGTCCGCCAACTTATAATTCACCCCTCCACTTT.